This T cell receptor beta chain was obtained from a study of cytomegalovirus exposure and HLA in healthy donors. Among the 120 or so subjects of the validation cohort, separate from the approximately 660-subject first cohort, were the donors. Findings of the study overall: Among TCR beta chains, those listed as cytomegalovirus-associated numbered over 150. For most TCR sequences rarity was the rule, although some public TCRs occurred in many donors.

Germline V lookup: CDR1 SGDLS, CDR2 YYNGEE. V gave up 0 bases and J gave up 13 bases; unmatched junction bases: 12. The CDR3 has 15 residues. Generated by immunoSEQ multiplex PCR, the TCRdb table keeps only in-frame clones and is missing some. The sample carries 60,000 or so clones, more than 85% recorded once. In its sample, this clone was seen once. Its antigen is unidentified. J is TRBJ1-2 and V is TRBV9; 10 positions agree with TRBD1. The sample comprised PBMCs. This receptor was taken from a woman in her 30s in good health and CMV-seronegative. CDR3 amino acids: CASSVARTGGKDVTF. DNA of the CDR3: TGTGCCAGCAGCGTAGCAAGGACAGGGGGAAAAGATGTCACCTTC.